Shown below are 11 T cell receptor beta chains from a single sample sequenced in a study of CD8 T cells in Susac syndrome. The RNA, roughly 0.45 to 1 ug, was put through reverse transcription using random hexamers. A single record per CDR3 protein comes from TCRdb applying MiXCR to the immunoSEQ multiplex PCR reads. The top ten hold more than 0.13% of the sample, which has approximately 120,000 distinct CDR3 sequences, 80% to 95% seen once. The sequenced sample consisted of CD4+ T cells from PBMCs. The origin of the receptors is a human donor in good health.

CDR3 nucleotide sequence: TGTGCCAGCAGCTTGGAGCGGGGGACAGATACGCAGTATTTT. Translation: CASSLERGTDTQYF. The chain joins TRBV5-6 to TRBJ2-3; 8 positions agree with TRBD2. This CDR3 is built from 14 residues. Looked up from germline, CDR1 is SGHDT and CDR2 is YYEEEE. Germline trimming cut 0 bases from V and 3 bases from J; bases unmatched to any gene: 0. Based on the CDR3 plus reference TRBV5-6 and TRBJ2-3, the full variable domain is DAGVTQSPTHLIKTRGQQVTLRCSPKSGHDTVSWYQQALGQGPQFIFQYYEEEERQRGNFPDRFSGHQFPNYSSELNVNALLLGDSALYLCASSLERGTDTQYFGPGTRLTVL.

The sample holds one count of this clonotype. The chain uses TRBV29-1 and TRBJ2-1, with 13 nucleotides matching TRBD2. The CDR3 extends over 14 amino acids. The junction had 6 bases not matched to a gene; V was cut back by 6 bases and J by 7 bases. Germline lookup yields CDR1 SQVTM and CDR2 ANQGSEA. The CDR3 nucleotides read TGCAGCGTCGTGACTAGCGGGAGGAGAAATGAGCAGTTCTTC. Its protein product is CSVVTSGRRNEQFF.

CDR3 protein: CASSIIAGLNTGELFF. The CDR3 DNA sequence: TGTGCCAGCAGTATAATTGCGGGGTTGAACACCGGGGAGCTGTTTTTT. The rearrangement links TRBV12-3 or TRBV12-4 to TRBJ2-2; D is possibly TRBD2 (6 bases). The CDR3 has 16 amino acids. Between the trimmed V and J ends, which lost 5 bases and 1 base, there was a span of 14 bases.

The chain links TRBV2 to TRBJ2-5, with TRBD1 identical over 7 bases. Germline-derived CDR1 and CDR2 are SNHLY and FYNNEI. Trimming removed 3 bases from V and 2 bases from J; junction bases left unmatched: 12. The CDR3 runs 17 residues. The CDR3 bases are TGTGCCAGCAGTGATACAGGGGCAGGATTATTACAAGAGACCCAGTACTTC. It specifies CASSDTGAGLLQETQYF.

V and J are TRBV7-6 and TRBJ2-5, with 7 bases fitting TRBD2. V lost 5 bases and J lost 5; bases outside the gene matches: 8. The CDR3 contains 14 residues. CDR1 is SGHVS, CDR2 FNYEAQ, per germline. CDR3 in DNA: TGTGCCAGCAGCGCGACGGGGGGAGCGGAGACCCAGTACTTC. Translation gives CASSATGGAETQYF.

The CDR3 sequence is CASSWTSGRAGEQFF. Written as DNA, the CDR3 is TGTGCCAGCAGCTGGACTAGCGGGAGGGCAGGAGAGCAGTTCTTC. The J gene is TRBJ2-1, the V gene TRBV11-3; 15 bases align to TRBD2. Germline CDR1 and CDR2: SGHNT and YENEEA. This CDR3 contains 15 residues. V shed 4 bases and J 10 bases; nucleotides not matched to a gene: 5. Full variable domain (outside the CDR3, taken from reference TRBV11-3 and TRBJ2-1): EAGVVQSPRYKIIEKKQPVAFWCNPISGHNTLYWYLQNLGQGPELLIRYENEEAVDDSQLPKDRFSAERLKGVDSTLKIQPAELGDSAVYLCASSWTSGRAGEQFFGPGTRLTVL.

The J gene is TRBJ2-7, the V gene TRBV7-8, with D perhaps TRBD2 (6 bases). The CDR3 runs 16 residues. Per germline, CDR1 SGHVS and CDR2 FQNEAQ. V was trimmed by 2 bases and J by 4 bases, leaving 18 bases between them. CDR3 region: CASSLLRAGGAYEQYF. Here the CDR3 DNA reads TGTGCCAGCAGCTTATTACGGGCAGGAGGGGCGTACGAGCAGTACTTC. Drawing the rest from reference TRBV7-8 and TRBJ2-7, the complete variable domain is GAGVSQSPRYKVAKRGQDVALRCDPISGHVSLFWYQQALGQGPEFLTYFQNEAQLDKSGLPSDRFFAERPEGSVSTLKIQRTQQEDSAVYLCASSLLRAGGAYEQYFGPGTRLTVT.

The V and J genes are TRBV6-5 and TRBJ1-1, with TRBD1 matching over 8 bases. The CDR3 consists of 13 residues. Germline values: CDR1 MNHEY, CDR2 SVGAGI. Germline trimming cut 8 bases from V and 6 bases from J; bases unmatched to any gene: 8. The CDR3 DNA sequence: TGTGCCAGCCGTCCAGGGGGCTTCGCTGAAGCTTTCTTT. Translating gives CASRPGGFAEAFF.

V gene TRBV20-1 combines with J gene TRBJ1-5, with D unclear. Germline V lookup: CDR1 DFQATT, CDR2 SNEGSKA (reference sequence). This CDR3 comprises 11 residues. Trimming stripped 3 bases from V and 2 bases from J, with 2 bases between. CDR3 DNA sequence: TGCAGTGCTAGGGGCAATCAGCCCCAGCATTTT. Amino acid sequence: CSARGNQPQHF.

The CDR3 bases are TGTGCCAGCTCACTTGGACTAGCGGACCCAGATACGCAGTATTTT. This gives the protein CASSLGLADPDTQYF. The chain joins TRBV18 to TRBJ2-3; 10 bases are shared with TRBD2. CDR3 size: 15 residues. V lost 4 bases and J lost 4; bases outside the gene matches: 5. Germline assignment: CDR1 KGHSH and CDR2 LQKENI.

This chain joins TRBV3-1 and TRBJ2-4; D not certain. From germline, CDR1 is LGHDT and CDR2 YNNKEL (reference sequence). Trimming removed 1 base from V and 2 bases from J, with 15 bases in between. The CDR3 spans 17 residues. In DNA form, the CDR3 reads TGTGCCAGCAGCCAAGTGGTAAGAAACGAACCCAAAAACATTCAGTACTTC. This sequence encodes CASSQVVRNEPKNIQYF. Together with reference TRBV3-1 and TRBJ2-4, the CDR3 gives the full variable domain: DTAVSQTPKYLVTQMGNDKSIKCEQNLGHDTMYWYKQDSKKFLKIMFSYNNKELIINETVPNRFSPKSPDKAHLNLHINSLELGDSAVYFCASSQVVRNEPKNIQYFGAGTRLSVL.